The next 28 T cell receptor beta chains were all read from a single sample in a study of blood T cell repertoires in COVID-19. Using immunoSEQ multiplex PCR, the repertoire was profiled, and TCRdb retains in-frame clones only, with some absent. The data contain about 350,000 clones, roughly nine tenths of them singletons. Material: PBMCs or T cells enriched from blood (not recorded which). The receptors were sampled from a woman aged 25 to 39 who had recovered from COVID-19.

The CDR3, as DNA: TGTGCCAGCAGTTTAAGCAGGGTGGGCGGCTACACCTTC. This translates into CASSLSRVGGYTF. This chain joins TRBV12-3 or TRBV12-4 and TRBJ1-2; possibly TRBD1 for D (5 bases). The CDR3 has 13 amino acids. With 2 bases removed from V and 8 bases from J, the gap between germline ends came to 12 bases.

The rearrangement links TRBV19 to TRBJ2-2; D might be TRBD1 (5 bases). Trimming cost V 3 bases and J 1 base, with 6 bases left between them. Germline V gene data show CDR1 as LNHDA and CDR2 as SQIVND (reference sequence). The CDR3 extends over 14 amino acids. The CDR3 spells CASSIQGNTGELFF. The CDR3 DNA reads TGTGCCAGTAGTATCCAGGGGAACACCGGGGAGCTGTTTTTT.

The chain joins TRBV5-4 to TRBJ1-2; 8 bases fit TRBD1. This CDR3 is built from 13 residues. Germline loops: CDR1 SGHNT, CDR2 YYREEE (reference sequence). V shed 7 bases, J shed 8 bases, and the junction held 10 bases outside the gene matches. The DNA of the CDR3 is TGTGCCAGCGCAGAAGGTGGGGACAGGGGCTACACCTTC. Translated, it gives CASAEGGDRGYTF.

Only a few counts were recorded for this clone. This chain uses TRBV2 with TRBJ1-5; 11 bases align to TRBD1. The germline V gene encodes CDR1 SNHLY and CDR2 FYNNEI. The CDR3 spans 17 residues. J lost 0 bases, V lost 6 bases, and 7 bases had no gene match. The CDR3 DNA sequence: TGTGCCAGCAGCGGGACAGGGGGTTGGGATAGCAATCAGCCCCAGCATTTT. This gives the protein CASSGTGGWDSNQPQHF.

The J gene is TRBJ1-5, the V gene TRBV5-8; a weak D match, TRBD1 (6 bases). Trimming stripped 2 bases from V and 10 bases from J, with 22 bases between. The CDR3 contains 16 residues. Germline CDR1 reads SGHTS; CDR2 reads YDEGEE. The CDR3 sequence: CASSFGAGQLIGPQHF. The CDR3 DNA is TGTGCCAGCAGCTTCGGGGCTGGACAGCTTATTGGCCCCCAGCATTTT.

The chain recombines TRBV24-1 with TRBJ1-2; no clear D gene. The germline V gene encodes CDR1 KGHDR and CDR2 SFDVKD. Between the trimmed V and J ends, which lost 4 bases and 5 bases, there was a span of 7 bases. This CDR3 has 12 residues. The CDR3 sequence is CATSDHRYGYTF. The CDR3 region has the DNA TGTGCCACCAGTGACCACAGATATGGCTACACCTTC.

J is TRBJ2-5 and V is TRBV6-5; 7 positions match TRBD1. Unmatched junction bases numbered 8, after V lost 2 bases and J lost 2 bases. CDR1 and CDR2 from the germline V gene are MNHEY and SVGAGI. The CDR3 runs to 16 residues. The CDR3 nucleotides read TGTGCCAGCAGTTACCGGCAGGGGGTTATTCAAGAGACCCAGTACTTC. Translated, it gives CASSYRQGVIQETQYF.

V and J are TRBV5-4 and TRBJ2-7; D call uncertain. Germline V lookup: CDR1 SGHNT, CDR2 YYREEE (reference sequence). Trimming shortened V by 3 bases and J by 3 bases, and 13 bases separated the two germline ends. This CDR3 has 14 residues. CDR3 nucleotide sequence: TGTGCCAGCAGCTCGCCGCTAGACGGCTACGAGCAGTACTTC. Translating it yields CASSSPLDGYEQYF. Full variable domain (rest looked up from reference TRBV5-4 and TRBJ2-7): ETGVTQSPTHLIKTRGQQVTLRCSSQSGHNTVSWYQQALGQGPQFIFQYYREEENGRGNFPPRFSGLQFPNYSSELNVNALELDDSALYLCASSSPLDGYEQYFGPGTRLTVT.

The genes are TRBV3-1 (or the pseudogene TRBV3-2) and TRBJ2-7; TRBD2 is a possible D gene (6 bases). V was trimmed by 1 base and J by 7 bases, leaving 17 bases between them. This CDR3 spans 15 amino acids. The germline gives CDR1 LGHDT, CDR2 YNNKEL (reference sequence). CDR3 DNA: TGTGCCAGCAGCCAAGGGGGTAGCGGCCCTGGGGAGCAGTACTTC. As protein: CASSQGGSGPGEQYF.

The chain employs TRBV5-5 and TRBJ1-5; 7 positions agree with TRBD1. There are 16 residues in the CDR3. Germline V gives CDR1 SGHKS, CDR2 YYEKEE (reference sequence). V was clipped by 3 bases and J by 0 bases; unmatched bases: 6. In nucleotides, the CDR3 is TGTGCCAGCAGCTATAGACAGGGCCCTAGCAATCAGCCCCAGCATTTT. It translates to CASSYRQGPSNQPQHF.

The chain uses TRBV5-6 and TRBJ2-5; D is unclear. The CDR3 loop spans 14 amino acids. CDR1 is SGHDT, CDR2 YYEEEE, per germline. The V gene lost 6 bases and the J gene lost 2 bases, with 14 bases spanning the gap. This CDR3 is CASMPPHSQETQYF. The CDR3 region has the DNA TGTGCCAGCATGCCTCCCCACTCGCAAGAGACCCAGTACTTC.

The rearrangement joins TRBV28 to TRBJ1-5; D gene unclear. The germline V and J ends were trimmed by 3 bases and 0 bases, with 3 bases remaining between them. This CDR3 region has 13 residues. Looked up from germline, CDR1 is MDHEN and CDR2 is SYDVKM. The CDR3 DNA reads as TGTGCCAGCAGTTTCGGTAGCAATCAGCCCCAGCATTTT. Translated: CASSFGSNQPQHF.

Here the CDR3 reads CASSALSGGARETQYF. The CDR3 DNA reads TGTGCCAGCAGTGCCCTAAGCGGGGGGGCCCGGGAGACCCAGTACTTC. The chain uses TRBV25-1 and TRBJ2-5, with 10 bases fitting TRBD2. There are 16 residues in the CDR3. Germline-derived CDR1 and CDR2 are MGHDK and SYGVNS. J lost 5 bases, V lost 4 bases, and 10 bases had no gene match.

There are a few counts of this clone. This sequence joins TRBV27 and TRBJ2-7; 10 bases match TRBD1. This CDR3 has 13 residues. CDR1 is MNHEY and CDR2 is SMNVEV in the germline V gene (reference sequence). After removal of 5 bases from V and 5 bases from J, the junction contained 3 bases not matched to a gene. This chain's CDR3 is CASSPGTGDEQYF. CDR3 nucleotides: TGTGCCAGCAGTCCCGGGACAGGGGACGAGCAGTACTTC.

This rearrangement joins TRBV7-2 to TRBJ2-4, with a possible D match to TRBD2 (6 bases). V lost 6 bases to trimming and J lost 9 bases, with 15 bases between them. Germline lookup yields CDR1 SGHTA and CDR2 FQGNSA. The CDR3 covers 13 residues. CDR3 DNA sequence: TGTGCCAGCAGGGAAACGGGGGTTGGCATTCAGTACTTC. This sequence encodes CASRETGVGIQYF.

V and J are TRBV4-3 and TRBJ1-2; TRBD1 might be the D (5 bases). Germline values: CDR1 LGHNA, CDR2 YSLEER. The CDR3 is 14 residues long. The V end was cut by 0 bases, the J end by 8 bases, with 13 bases between. The CDR3 loop reads CASSQDRQGWGYTF. The CDR3 nucleotides read TGCGCCAGCAGCCAAGATAGGCAGGGCTGGGGCTACACCTTC.

The chain has TRBV6-1 and TRBJ2-7; perhaps TRBD1 as D (6 bases). From germline, CDR1 is MNHNS and CDR2 SASEGT. Deletions cut 2 bases from V and 0 bases from J, with 11 bases between. The CDR3 has 15 residues. CDR3 DNA sequence: TGTGCCAGCAGTGAAACGGGACACCACTCCTACGAGCAGTACTTC. Its translation is CASSETGHHSYEQYF.

The genes are TRBV12-3 or TRBV12-4 and TRBJ2-7; 9 bases line up with TRBD2. There are 12 residues in the CDR3. V lost 6 bases, J lost 13 bases, and 10 bases stayed unmatched. CDR3 DNA sequence: TGTGCCAGCAGCTCCGGGGCTAGCGGGACTTACTTC. Protein sequence: CASSSGASGTYF.

The genes are TRBV7-9 and TRBJ1-1; 8 bases are a match to TRBD1. V lost 1 base and J lost 1; bases outside the gene matches: 5. This CDR3 has 16 residues. Per germline, CDR1 SEHNR and CDR2 FQNEAQ (reference sequence). The CDR3 loop reads CASSLGTGHPNTEAFF. The CDR3 DNA follows: TGTGCCAGCAGCTTAGGGACAGGGCACCCGAACACTGAAGCTTTCTTT. The entire variable domain, with the rest obtained from reference TRBV7-9 and TRBJ1-1, is as follows: DTGVSQNPRHKITKRGQNVTFRCDPISEHNRLYWYRQTLGQGPEFLTYFQNEAQLEKSRLLSDRFSAERPKGSFSTLEIQRTEQGDSAMYLCASSLGTGHPNTEAFFGQGTRLTVV.

The chain employs TRBV30 and TRBJ1-2, with 8 nucleotides matching TRBD1. CDR1 GTSNPN and CDR2 SVGIG come from the germline V gene (reference sequence). Trimming at V came to 3 bases and at J to 7 bases, leaving 7 bases not matched to a gene. The CDR3 runs to 13 residues. The CDR3 sequence: CAWSGGQGFGYTF. The CDR3 region has the DNA TGTGCCTGGAGCGGCGGACAGGGCTTTGGCTACACCTTC.

This clone was observed a handful of times. CDR3 protein: CATSRSNRVVTDTQYF. CDR3 DNA sequence: TGTGCCACCAGCAGATCGAACAGGGTTGTTACAGATACGCAGTATTTT. The chain uses TRBV15 and TRBJ2-3, with D tentatively TRBD1 (6 bases). Per the germline V gene, CDR1 is LNHNV and CDR2 is YYDKDF (reference sequence). Trimming removed 2 bases at V and 3 bases at J, with 15 bases between. CDR3 length: 16 amino acids.

The chain combines TRBV7-9 with TRBJ1-6; 9 positions agree with TRBD1. The CDR3 is made up of 18 amino acids. Trimming at V came to 3 bases and at J to 1 base, leaving 7 bases not matched to a gene. Germline-derived CDR1 and CDR2 are SEHNR and FQNEAQ (reference sequence). The CDR3 here is CASSFEGQGVSYNSPLHF. The CDR3 region has the DNA TGTGCCAGCAGCTTCGAGGGACAGGGTGTATCCTATAATTCACCCCTCCACTTT.

The chain joins TRBV18 to TRBJ1-1; D gene unclear. This CDR3 is 17 amino acids long. The germline gives CDR1 KGHSH, CDR2 LQKENI. V shed 2 bases and J shed 5 bases, with 21 bases lying between them. CDR3 sequence: CASSPGHPNTPQTEAFF. DNA of the CDR3: TGTGCCAGCTCACCAGGGCACCCGAATACCCCTCAGACTGAAGCTTTCTTT.

The CDR3 coding sequence is TGTGCCAGCAGTGAAGGACAGGTGCTGGGCTACACCTTC. This gives the protein CASSEGQVLGYTF. The chain recombines TRBV6-1 with TRBJ1-2, with a possible D match to TRBD1 (6 bases). V was pared by 1 base and J by 8 bases, with 11 bases between. CDR1 is MNHNS and CDR2 is SASEGT in the germline V gene. The CDR3 runs 13 residues.

The chain is built from TRBV28 and TRBJ1-5; TRBD1 matches 8 bases. Germline V gene data show CDR1 as MDHEN and CDR2 as SYDVKM. J was trimmed by 0 bases and V by 6 bases; bases with no gene match: 1. The CDR3 is 14 amino acids. CDR3 in amino acids: CASSRGHSNQPQHF. CDR3 bases: TGTGCCAGCAGCAGGGGGCATAGCAATCAGCCCCAGCATTTT.

The V and J genes are TRBV30 and TRBJ2-7; 8 bases fit TRBD1. In germline, CDR1 is GTSNPN, CDR2 SVGIG (reference sequence). The V and J ends lost 2 bases and 3 bases, in that order; junction bases with no gene match: 6. The CDR3 is made up of 14 amino acids. This CDR3 is CAWSPGTGIYEQYF. In DNA form, the CDR3 reads TGTGCCTGGAGTCCCGGGACAGGAATCTACGAGCAGTACTTC.

The chain links TRBV7-8 to TRBJ2-2, with D perhaps TRBD1 (6 bases). Trimming cost V 5 bases and J 0 bases, with 16 bases left between them. The CDR3 is 17 amino acids. The germline CDR1 and CDR2 sequences are SGHVS and FQNEAQ. The CDR3 protein is CASSPTQGHANTGELFF. The CDR3, as DNA: TGTGCCAGCAGCCCAACCCAGGGACACGCGAACACCGGGGAGCTGTTTTTT.

A few counts support this clone. This chain links TRBV5-1 with TRBJ2-7, with a weak D call TRBD2 (6 bases). CDR1 and CDR2 from the germline V gene are SGHRS and YFSETQ. V lost 0 bases to trimming and J lost 4 bases, with 11 bases between them. The CDR3 runs to 14 residues. In DNA form, the CDR3 reads TGCGCCAGCAGCTTGGATCCAGGGAGGTACGAGCAGTACTTC. This codes for CASSLDPGRYEQYF.